The rows below give T cell receptor beta chains drawn from one sample of a study of T-cell memory formation after mild COVID-19. MiXCR, run by TCRdb on the 5' RACE reads, gives a single entry per CDR3 protein. This sample yields under 250,000 distinct CDR3 sequences, of which 15% are seen a single time; about 2% belongs to the top ten. What was sequenced was PBMCs or a T cell subset sorted from them (not recorded which). These receptor sequences come from an adult woman who had mild COVID-19 (a few samples of this study predate the infection). Cell type and time point are not known. CDR3s include the opening cysteine and the closing phenylalanine or tryptophan. A D gene is named only where the DNA matches it firmly. For some rows the clone size is stated as once, few or many, or as a class when expanded; others skip it.

J: TRBJ1-1
size: .
V: TRBV7-3
length: 13
D: .
CDR3: CASSLTPRTEAFF
DNA: TGTGCCAGCAGCTTAACCCCCAGGACTGAAGCTTTCTTT

J: TRBJ2-1
size: few
V: TRBV20-1
length: 15
D: .
CDR3: CSANLDASSYNEQFF
DNA: TGCAGTGCTAACCTGGACGCGAGCTCCTACAATGAGCAGTTCTTC

J: TRBJ2-1
size: .
V: TRBV12-3/TRBV12-4
length: 15
D: TRBD2
CDR3: CASSLRESSYNEQFF
DNA: TGTGCCAGCAGTTTGCGGGAGAGCTCCTACAATGAGCAGTTCTTC

J: TRBJ1-2
size: few
V: TRBV6-5
length: 16
D: .
CDR3: CASSSNPGLNNYGYTF
DNA: TGTGCCAGCAGTTCAAATCCGGGACTTAATAACTATGGCTACACCTTC

J: TRBJ2-7
size: few
V: TRBV28
length: 15
D: TRBD2
CDR3: CASSWGGLAGYEQYF
DNA: TGTGCCAGCAGTTGGGGGGGGCTAGCGGGCTACGAGCAGTACTTC

J: TRBJ1-2
size: .
V: TRBV30
length: 14
D: .
CDR3: CAWSVLHRLYGYTF
DNA: TGTGCCTGGAGTGTACTGCACCGACTTTATGGCTACACCTTC

J: TRBJ2-2
size: .
V: TRBV3-1
length: 16
D: TRBD2
CDR3: CASSLISGRDTGELFF
DNA: TGTGCCAGCAGCTTAATAAGCGGGAGGGACACCGGGGAGCTGTTTTTT

J: TRBJ2-7
size: many
V: TRBV12-3/TRBV12-4
length: 13
D: TRBD1
CDR3: CASSLQGAYEQYF
DNA: TGTGCCAGCAGCTTACAGGGGGCCTACGAGCAGTACTTC

J: TRBJ2-1
size: few
V: TRBV7-2
length: 16
D: TRBD1
CDR3: CASSAQRGQGAQEQFF
DNA: TGTGCCAGCAGCGCACAACGGGGACAGGGGGCACAAGAGCAGTTCTTC

J: TRBJ2-2
size: .
V: TRBV7-9
length: 17
D: TRBD1
CDR3: CASSLGQGAQNTGELFF
DNA: TGTGCCAGCAGCTTAGGACAGGGCGCTCAGAACACCGGGGAGCTGTTTTTT

J: TRBJ1-2
size: few
V: TRBV3-1
length: 14
D: .
CDR3: CASSQYEGNYGYTF
DNA: TGTGCCAGCAGCCAATACGAGGGGAACTATGGCTACACCTTC

J: TRBJ2-3
size: few
V: TRBV12-3/TRBV12-4
length: 14
D: TRBD2
CDR3: CASSPSGITDTQYF
DNA: TGTGCCAGCAGCCCTAGCGGGATCACAGATACGCAGTATTTT

J: TRBJ2-5
size: many
V: TRBV4-2
length: 14
D: TRBD1
CDR3: CASSRAGQEETQYF
DNA: TGTGCCAGCAGCCGGGCGGGACAGGAAGAGACCCAGTACTTC

J: TRBJ1-4
size: few
V: TRBV7-9
length: 12
D: .
CDR3: CASSPGGEKLFF
DNA: TGTGCCAGCAGCCCCGGGGGTGAAAAACTGTTTTTT

J: TRBJ1-2
size: few
V: TRBV29-1
length: 10
D: .
CDR3: CSAGVWGYTF
DNA: TGCAGCGCAGGAGTCTGGGGCTACACCTTC

J: TRBJ1-1
size: few
V: TRBV4-1
length: 12
D: .
CDR3: CASSRAGAEAFF
DNA: TGCGCCAGCAGCCGGGCGGGCGCTGAAGCTTTCTTT

J: TRBJ2-7
size: few
V: TRBV5-4
length: 16
D: .
CDR3: CASSLGRGAGSYEQYF
DNA: TGTGCCAGCAGCTTGGGGCGAGGAGCGGGCTCCTACGAGCAGTACTTC

J: TRBJ2-1
size: .
V: TRBV5-1
length: 16
D: TRBD2
CDR3: CASRALAGGSYNEQFF
DNA: TGCGCCAGCAGGGCTCTAGCGGGGGGCTCCTACAATGAGCAGTTCTTC

J: TRBJ1-1
size: many
V: TRBV5-1
length: 11
D: .
CDR3: CASSSETEAFF
DNA: TGCGCCAGCAGCTCAGAAACTGAAGCTTTCTTT

J: TRBJ2-6
size: few
V: TRBV25-1
length: 14
D: .
CDR3: CASSSISGANVLTF
DNA: TGTGCCAGCTCATCGATCTCTGGGGCCAACGTCCTGACTTTC

J: TRBJ1-5
size: many
V: TRBV5-1
length: 13
D: .
CDR3: CASSLTENQPQHF
DNA: TGCGCCAGCAGCTTGACGGAAAATCAGCCCCAGCATTTT

J: TRBJ2-7
size: few
V: TRBV5-6
length: 14
D: TRBD1
CDR3: CASSLRGHPYEQYF
DNA: TGTGCCAGCAGCCTAAGGGGGCACCCCTACGAGCAGTACTTC

J: TRBJ2-7
size: few
V: TRBV29-1
length: 13
D: TRBD1
CDR3: CSVVEDRVVEQYF
DNA: TGCAGCGTTGTTGAGGACAGGGTCGTCGAGCAGTACTTC

J: TRBJ2-7
size: .
V: TRBV11-2
length: 15
D: TRBD1
CDR3: CASRPSGTATYEQYF
DNA: TGTGCCAGCAGACCCTCCGGGACAGCAACCTACGAGCAGTACTTC

J: TRBJ2-3
size: .
V: TRBV20-1
length: 14
D: .
CDR3: CSARVSEGTDTQYF
DNA: TGCAGTGCTAGAGTTTCGGAAGGCACAGATACGCAGTATTTT

J: TRBJ2-7
size: .
V: TRBV6-5
length: 13
D: TRBD1
CDR3: CASRDRVFGEQYF
DNA: TGTGCCAGCAGGGACAGGGTATTTGGCGAGCAGTACTTC

J: TRBJ2-5
size: .
V: TRBV27
length: 14
D: .
CDR3: CASSFRGSQETQYF
DNA: TGTGCCAGCAGCTTCCGGGGGAGCCAAGAGACCCAGTACTTC

J: TRBJ1-6
size: .
V: TRBV14
length: 15
D: TRBD1
CDR3: CASSQATGGFTPLHF
DNA: TGTGCCAGCAGCCAAGCCACAGGGGGATTTACACCCCTCCACTTT

J: TRBJ1-5
size: .
V: TRBV6-6
length: 13
D: .
CDR3: CASSYGTGQPQHF
DNA: TGTGCCAGCAGTTACGGGACGGGTCAGCCCCAGCATTTT

J: TRBJ1-6
size: few
V: TRBV4-2
length: 13
D: .
CDR3: CASSQEDSAPLHF
DNA: TGTGCCAGCAGCCAAGAGGACAGCGCGCCCCTCCACTTT

J: TRBJ2-6
size: few
V: TRBV5-1
length: 18
D: .
CDR3: CASRGTGKGSSGANVLTF
DNA: TGCGCCAGCAGAGGAACAGGGAAGGGTAGTTCTGGGGCCAACGTCCTGACTTTC

J: TRBJ1-5
size: few
V: TRBV5-1
length: 15
D: .
CDR3: CASSLGLGDNQPQHF
DNA: TGCGCCAGCAGCTTGGGATTGGGGGACAATCAGCCCCAGCATTTT

J: TRBJ2-1
size: .
V: TRBV4-1
length: 12
D: TRBD2
CDR3: CASSKTSGAPFF
DNA: TGCGCCAGCAGCAAGACTAGCGGGGCTCCGTTCTTC

J: TRBJ2-4
size: .
V: TRBV4-2
length: 16
D: TRBD2
CDR3: CASSQEIAGTKNIQYF
DNA: TGTGCCAGCAGCCAGGAAATAGCGGGTACCAAAAACATTCAGTACTTC

J: TRBJ1-1
size: .
V: TRBV30
length: 11
D: .
CDR3: CAWSGRTEAFF
DNA: TGTGCCTGGAGTGGGAGGACTGAAGCTTTCTTT

J: TRBJ2-1
size: few
V: TRBV5-4
length: 13
D: .
CDR3: CASSFVSGNEQFF
DNA: TGTGCCAGCAGCTTCGTATCAGGCAATGAGCAGTTCTTC

J: TRBJ1-1
size: .
V: TRBV11-3
length: 15
D: .
CDR3: CASSLRGAGSTEAFF
DNA: TGTGCCAGCAGCTTAAGGGGGGCCGGGAGCACTGAAGCTTTCTTT

J: TRBJ2-2
size: .
V: TRBV19
length: 13
D: TRBD1
CDR3: CASDRVSFGELFF
DNA: TGTGCCAGCGACAGGGTATCGTTCGGGGAGCTGTTTTTT

J: TRBJ2-3
size: .
V: TRBV9
length: 15
D: TRBD2
CDR3: CASSLAGARTDTQYF
DNA: TGTGCCAGCAGCTTAGCGGGGGCGCGGACAGATACGCAGTATTTT

J: TRBJ2-5
size: .
V: TRBV24-1
length: 15
D: .
CDR3: CATSDPAGYQETQYF
DNA: TGTGCCACCAGTGATCCGGCGGGGTACCAAGAGACCCAGTACTTC

J: TRBJ2-3
size: few
V: TRBV12-3/TRBV12-4
length: 13
D: .
CDR3: CASSLLRLDTQYF
DNA: TGTGCCAGCAGTTTGTTGCGGCTAGATACGCAGTATTTT

J: TRBJ2-7
size: .
V: TRBV20-1
length: 16
D: .
CDR3: CSARVLRGGRLYEQYF
DNA: TGCAGTGCTAGAGTTTTGAGGGGGGGTCGTCTCTACGAGCAGTACTTC

J: TRBJ2-1
size: few
V: TRBV19
length: 14
D: .
CDR3: CASSRSVSYNEQFF
DNA: TGTGCCAGTAGTAGGAGCGTCTCCTACAATGAGCAGTTCTTC

J: TRBJ1-2
size: many
V: TRBV30
length: 13
D: .
CDR3: CAWMHGGLGGYTF
DNA: TGTGCCTGGATGCATGGGGGTTTGGGAGGCTACACCTTC

J: TRBJ2-5
size: few
V: TRBV11-2
length: 15
D: .
CDR3: CASSLGRLKTETQYF
DNA: TGTGCCAGCAGCTTAGGCAGGCTAAAGACAGAGACCCAGTACTTC

J: TRBJ2-7
size: .
V: TRBV15
length: 15
D: TRBD1
CDR3: CATSRGDRGQYEQYF
DNA: TGTGCCACCAGCAGGGGTGACAGGGGGCAGTACGAGCAGTACTTC

J: TRBJ2-1
size: .
V: TRBV20-1
length: 15
D: TRBD2
CDR3: CSARDWRGEYNEQFF
DNA: TGCAGTGCTAGAGATTGGCGGGGGGAATACAATGAGCAGTTCTTC

J: TRBJ1-1
size: .
V: TRBV25-1
length: 13
D: .
CDR3: CASRLSSATEAFF
DNA: TGTGCCAGCCGCCTCTCGTCGGCCACTGAAGCTTTCTTT

J: TRBJ2-1
size: .
V: TRBV12-3/TRBV12-4
length: 15
D: .
CDR3: CASRRPGTGNNEQFF
DNA: TGTGCCAGCAGAAGACCGGGGACTGGTAACAATGAGCAGTTCTTC

J: TRBJ2-1
size: few
V: TRBV7-7
length: 13
D: .
CDR3: CASSSGGGNEQFF
DNA: TGTGCCAGCAGCTCAGGGGGGGGGAATGAGCAGTTCTTC

J: TRBJ1-6
size: .
V: TRBV12-3/TRBV12-4
length: 12
D: .
CDR3: CASRLWSSPLHF
DNA: TGTGCCAGCAGACTATGGAGTTCACCCCTCCACTTT

J: TRBJ2-2
size: .
V: TRBV11-2
length: 12
D: .
CDR3: CASRSLRTGELF
DNA: TGTGCCAGCAGAAGTTTAAGGACCGGGGAGCTGTTT

J: TRBJ1-4
size: few
V: TRBV6-1
length: 13
D: .
CDR3: CASRRRGDEKLFF
DNA: TGTGCCAGCAGACGGAGGGGGGATGAAAAACTGTTTTTT

J: TRBJ2-7
size: .
V: TRBV29-1
length: 14
D: TRBD1
CDR3: CSGNTGTGGNEQYF
DNA: TGCAGCGGGAATACCGGGACAGGGGGCAACGAGCAGTACTTC

J: TRBJ2-6
size: .
V: TRBV5-1
length: 16
D: TRBD1
CDR3: CASSEGQGTGANVLTF
DNA: TGCGCCAGCAGCGAAGGACAGGGGACTGGGGCCAACGTCCTGACTTTC

J: TRBJ1-4
size: .
V: TRBV7-9
length: 16
D: .
CDR3: CASSSGERGASEKLFF
DNA: TGTGCCAGCAGCTCCGGGGAGCGGGGGGCAAGTGAAAAACTGTTTTTT

J: TRBJ1-1
size: few
V: TRBV12-3/TRBV12-4
length: 12
D: .
CDR3: CASSEGGAEAFF
DNA: TGTGCCAGCAGTGAGGGTGGTGCTGAAGCTTTCTTT

J: TRBJ2-7
size: .
V: TRBV29-1
length: 18
D: TRBD1
CDR3: CSVEVLGTATLTFYAQYF
DNA: TGCAGCGTTGAAGTTCTAGGGACAGCTACCTTAACATTCTACGCGCAGTACTTC

J: TRBJ1-6
size: many
V: TRBV25-1
length: 14
D: .
CDR3: CASSGGGRIGALHF
DNA: TGTGCCAGCAGCGGGGGCGGAAGGATTGGGGCCCTCCACTTT

J: TRBJ1-5
size: once
V: TRBV7-2
length: 13
D: .
CDR3: CASSSGPDQPQHF
DNA: TGTGCCAGCAGCTCCGGGCCAGATCAGCCCCAGCATTTT